The following is a TCR beta chain sequence with its context. Authors' processing steps: Reference gene primer amplification gave nucleated cell count estimates. Assay: immunoSEQ multiplex PCR; the TCRdb copy retains only in-frame clones and omits some. Clone size and V and J calls were adopted from that table, with D and trimming inferred from the DNA. The sample yields over 150,000 clones, under 85% seen once. This sample was taken from a study of blood T cell repertoires in COVID-19. About the study: The United States, Italy and Spain provided the acute and convalescent COVID-19 samples. The analysed material was cDNA or gDNA that came from T cells, B-cell-depleted T cells, or PBMCs.

V lost 4 bases and J lost 4; bases outside the gene matches: 4. The CDR3 spans 13 residues. Germline assignment: CDR1 SGDLS and CDR2 YYNGEE. The clonotype comes from a woman in her 70s with COVID-19, enrolled during active disease. Sample: peripheral blood. This chain connects TRBV9 to TRBJ2-7, with 8 bases matching TRBD1. This CDR3 reads CASSFRQGYEQYF. DNA of the CDR3: TGTGCCAGCAGCTTCCGACAGGGGTACGAGCAGTACTTC.